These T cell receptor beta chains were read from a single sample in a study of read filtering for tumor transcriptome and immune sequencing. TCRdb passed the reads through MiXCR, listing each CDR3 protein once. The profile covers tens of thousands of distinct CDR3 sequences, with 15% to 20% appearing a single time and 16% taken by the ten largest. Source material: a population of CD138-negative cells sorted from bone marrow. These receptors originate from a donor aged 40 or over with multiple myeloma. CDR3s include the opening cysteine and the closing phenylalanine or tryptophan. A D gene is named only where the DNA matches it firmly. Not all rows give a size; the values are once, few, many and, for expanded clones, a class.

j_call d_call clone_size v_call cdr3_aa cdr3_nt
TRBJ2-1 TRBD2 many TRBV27 CASGRLPGLADNEQFF TGTGCCAGCGGCCGCCTGCCGGGACTAGCGGATAATGAGCAGTTCTTC
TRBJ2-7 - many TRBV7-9 CASSLVDEQYF TGTGCCAGCAGCTTAGTTGACGAGCAGTACTTC
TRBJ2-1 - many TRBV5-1 CASSNVTSREQFF TGCGCCAGCAGCAATGTCACTTCCCGTGAGCAGTTCTTC
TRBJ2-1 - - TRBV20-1 CSAPETAYNEQFF TGCAGTGCTCCCGAGACAGCTTACAATGAGCAGTTTTTC
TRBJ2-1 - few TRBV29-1 CSADRPVSYNEQCF TGCAGCGCGGATCGACCTGTCTCCTACAATGAGCAGTGCTTC
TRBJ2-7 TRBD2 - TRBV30 CAWSTGAGLAGFSHEQYF TGTGCCTGGAGTACAGGAGCGGGACTAGCGGGTTTCTCCCACGAGCAGTACTTC
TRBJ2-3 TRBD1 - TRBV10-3 CAIGTEKSTDTQYF TGTGCCATCGGGACAGAGAAAAGCACAGATACGCAGTATTTT
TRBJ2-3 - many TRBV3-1 CASSHPMTDTQYF TGTGCCAGCAGCCACCCTATGACGGATACGCAGTATTTT
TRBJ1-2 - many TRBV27 CASGEGRADYGYTF TGTGCCAGCGGTGAGGGCAGGGCCGACTATGGCTACACCTTC
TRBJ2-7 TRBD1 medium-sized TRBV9 CASSIGTGVYEQYF TGTGCCAGCAGCATCGGGACAGGGGTCTACGAGCAGTACTTC
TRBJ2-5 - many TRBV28 CASSSTGEGTQYF TGTGCCAGCAGTTCGACAGGGGAGGGGACCCAGTACTTC
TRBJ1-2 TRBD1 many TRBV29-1 CSVAQGQGGYTF TGCAGCGTCGCCCAGGGACAGGGCGGCTACACCTTC
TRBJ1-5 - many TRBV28 CASSSAGGNQPQHF TGTGCCAGCAGTTCCGCCGGTGGAAATCAGCCCCAGCATTTT
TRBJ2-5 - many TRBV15 CATSTSLTAWGTQYF TGTGCCACCAGCACGTCACTGACAGCCTGGGGGACCCAGTACTTC
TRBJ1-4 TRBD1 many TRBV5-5 CASSFWTGLREKLFF TGTGCCAGCAGCTTCTGGACAGGGCTGAGAGAAAAACTGTTTTTT
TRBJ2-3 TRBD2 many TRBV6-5 CATSGSTDTQYF TGTGCCACTAGCGGGTCCACAGATACGCAGTATTTT
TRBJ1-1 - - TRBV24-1 CATKGGFNTEALF TGTGCCACCAAAGGTGGGTTTAACACTGAAGCTCTCTTT
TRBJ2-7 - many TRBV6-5 CASSLHDSYEQYF TGTGCCAGCAGCCTTCATGACTCCTACGAGCAGTACTTC
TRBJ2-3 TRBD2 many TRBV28 CASSFRTSGGPTDTQYF TGTGCCAGCAGTTTCCGGACTAGCGGGGGGCCAACAGATACGCAGTATTTT
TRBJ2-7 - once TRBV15 CATSSAEAARGYEQYF TGTGCCACCAGCAGCGCCGAGGCAGCCCGAGGCTACGAGCAGTACTTC
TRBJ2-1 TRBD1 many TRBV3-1 CASSPRDRVHEQFF TGTGCCAGCAGCCCCCGGGACAGGGTCCATGAGCAGTTCTTC
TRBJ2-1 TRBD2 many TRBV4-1 CASSQDLAGEQFF TGCGCCAGCAGCCAAGATCTAGCGGGTGAGCAGTTCTTC
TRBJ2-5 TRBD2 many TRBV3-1 CASSQEGTRKQETQYF TGTGCCAGCAGCCAAGAGGGGACTAGAAAACAAGAGACCCAGTACTTC
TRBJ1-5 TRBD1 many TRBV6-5 CASSADRGSSQPQHF TGTGCCAGCAGCGCCGACAGGGGTTCCTCTCAGCCCCAGCATTTT
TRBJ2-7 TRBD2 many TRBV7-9 CASSLARAGGGYEQYF TGTGCCAGCAGCTTAGCGCGAGCGGGAGGAGGGTACGAGCAGTACTTC
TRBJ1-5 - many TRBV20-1 CSARGGGRQPQHF TGCAGTGCTAGGGGGGGGGGTAGACAGCCCCAGCATTTT
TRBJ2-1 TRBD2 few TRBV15 CATSETRTSSLSYNEQFF TGTGCCACCAGCGAAACTAGGACTAGTTCCCTCTCCTACAATGAGCAGTTCTTC
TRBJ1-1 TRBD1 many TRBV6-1 CASNRDRVNTEAFF TGTGCCAGTAACCGGGACAGGGTGAACACTGAAGCTTTCTTT
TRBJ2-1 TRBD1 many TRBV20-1 CSTPGQGFGERFF TGCAGTACCCCGGGACAGGGTTTCGGTGAGCGGTTCTTC
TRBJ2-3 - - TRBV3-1 CASGPEGAGTDTQYF TGTGCCAGCGGCCCGGAGGGGGCAGGAACAGATACGCAGTATTTT
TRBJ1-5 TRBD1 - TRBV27 CASSSLGDRVRQPQHF TGTGCCAGCAGCTCTCTCGGGGACAGGGTCAGACAGCCCCAGCATTTT
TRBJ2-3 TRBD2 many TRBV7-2 CASGSGRGADTQYF TGTGCCAGCGGATCCGGGAGGGGGGCCGATACGCAGTATTTT
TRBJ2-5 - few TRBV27 CASSPQTGPQETQYF TGTGCCAGCAGTCCCCAGACAGGACCCCAAGAGACCCAGTACTTC
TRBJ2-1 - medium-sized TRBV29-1 CSVTDRDDPFF TGCAGCGTCACCGACCGGGACGACCCGTTCTTC
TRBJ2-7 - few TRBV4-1 CASSQGWALEQYF TGCGCCAGCAGCCAAGGGTGGGCCCTAGAGCAGTACTTC
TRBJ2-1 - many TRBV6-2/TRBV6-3 CASSYPQGYNEQFF TGTGCCAGCAGTTACCCACAGGGATACAATGAGCAGTTCTTC
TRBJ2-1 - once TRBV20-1 CSAPPGLSSRSYNERFF TGCAGTGCTCCACCTGGGCTATCTTCGCGCTCCTACAATGAGCGGTTCTTC
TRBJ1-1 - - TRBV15 CATSLDRNTEAFF TGTGCCACCAGCCTGGACAGGAACACTGAAGCTTTCTTT
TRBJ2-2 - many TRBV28 CASSLSDTGELFF TGTGCCAGCAGTTTATCCGACACCGGGGAGCTGTTTTTT
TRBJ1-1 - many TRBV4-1 CASSQDRRLTAFF TGCGCCAGCAGCCAAGATCGCCGTCTTACAGCTTTCTTT
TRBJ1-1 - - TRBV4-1 CASSHVMNTEAFF TGCGCCAGCAGCCATGTGATGAACACTGAAGCTTTCTTT
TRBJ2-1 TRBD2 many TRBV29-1 CSAQGGTSGGAGNEQFF TGCAGCGCCCAAGGAGGGACTAGCGGGGGGGCCGGGAATGAGCAGTTCTTC
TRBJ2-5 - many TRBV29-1 CSAFEETQYF TGCAGCGCTTTTGAAGAGACCCAGTACTTC
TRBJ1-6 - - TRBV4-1 CASSQDTGKIYPLHF TGCGCCAGCAGCCAAGATACGGGAAAAATCTACCCCCTCCACTTT
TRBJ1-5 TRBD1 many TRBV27 CASSPQGEGFNQPQHF TGTGCCAGCAGTCCCCAGGGGGAAGGCTTTAATCAGCCCCAGCATTTT